The 29 T cell receptor beta chains below all came from one sample that was sequenced in a study of blood T cell repertoires in COVID-19. Here immunoSEQ multiplex PCR was the method, and the copy in TCRdb shows in-frame clones only, minus some. Of hundreds of thousands of clones in the sample, 85% to 90% were seen once. The specimen was peripheral blood. All receptors derive from a woman between 45 and 60 years old with COVID-19, enrolled during active disease.

V and J are TRBV7-6 and TRBJ2-1, with D perhaps matching TRBD2 (6 bases). V shed 5 bases and J shed 3 bases, with 14 bases lying between them. The germline gives CDR1 SGHVS, CDR2 FNYEAQ. CDR3 length: 15 residues. The CDR3 spells CASSRDSGYYNEQFF. In nucleotides, the CDR3 is TGTGCCAGCAGCCGGGACTCCGGCTACTACAATGAGCAGTTCTTC.

This clone was picked up one time. The chain joins TRBV27 to TRBJ1-1, with 7 nucleotides matching TRBD1. CDR3 length: 15 residues. Trimming at V came to 5 bases and at J to 3 bases, leaving 9 bases not matched to a gene. Per germline, CDR1 MNHEY and CDR2 SMNVEV (reference sequence). This CDR3 reads CASSIGTGAYTEAFF. The CDR3 region has the DNA TGTGCCAGCAGTATAGGAACAGGGGCATACACTGAAGCTTTCTTT.

The chain joins TRBV2 to TRBJ2-1; the match to TRBD2 covers 9 bases. Germline CDR1 and CDR2: SNHLY and FYNNEI. Germline trimming cut 6 bases from V and 9 bases from J; bases unmatched to any gene: 12. The CDR3 is made up of 15 amino acids. CDR3 sequence: CASRKGISGGIEQFF. DNA for the CDR3: TGTGCCAGCAGGAAAGGGATTAGCGGGGGAATTGAGCAGTTCTTC.

The chain employs TRBV27 and TRBJ2-1, with 10 nucleotides matching TRBD1. The CDR3 covers 15 residues. The V gene end was trimmed by 5 bases and the J gene end by 6 bases; junction bases not matched to a gene: 7. Germline V gene lookup returns CDR1 MNHEY and CDR2 SMNVEV (reference sequence). CDR3 loop: CASSPWTGGGNEQFF. CDR3 nucleotides: TGTGCCAGCAGTCCATGGACAGGGGGGGGCAATGAGCAGTTCTTC.

The DNA of the CDR3 is TGTGCCTGGAGTGTACTAAGTCACCAAGAGACCCAGTACTTC. Amino acids: CAWSVLSHQETQYF. V gene TRBV30 combines with J gene TRBJ2-5; D not resolved. V was clipped by 0 bases and J by 0 bases, with 8 bases between them. CDR1 is GTSNPN and CDR2 is SVGIG in the germline V gene (reference sequence). CDR3 size: 14 residues.

This rearrangement joins TRBV19 to TRBJ2-4; D unclear. Trimming took off 3 bases at V and 7 bases at J, with 7 bases between the two ends. Germline values: CDR1 LNHDA, CDR2 SQIVND (reference sequence). There are 12 residues in the CDR3. The CDR3 region is CASSISGNIQYF. The CDR3 bases are TGTGCCAGTAGTATCTCAGGCAACATTCAGTACTTC.

About this clone itself: This specimen includes other DNA sequences encoding the same CDR3. The V call is TRBV5-1, the J call TRBJ2-1; TRBD1 matches 7 bases. This CDR3 is built from 13 residues. J was trimmed by 6 bases and V by 0 bases; bases with no gene match: 0. Looked up from germline, CDR1 is SGHRS and CDR2 is YFSETQ. CDR3 protein: CASSLDRGNEQFF. DNA of the CDR3: TGCGCCAGCAGCTTGGACAGGGGCAATGAGCAGTTCTTC.

V is TRBV19 and J is TRBJ1-2, with 8 positions matching TRBD1. This CDR3 contains 14 residues. The germline V gene encodes CDR1 LNHDA and CDR2 SQIVND (reference sequence). With V trimmed by 5 bases and J by 3 bases, 5 bases remained unmatched. The CDR3 is CASSVDRDHYGYTF. As DNA, the CDR3 is TGTGCCAGTAGTGTGGACAGGGATCACTATGGCTACACCTTC.

This chain links TRBV3-1 (or the pseudogene TRBV3-2) with TRBJ1-1; the D gene is possibly TRBD1 (5 bases). The CDR3 spans 16 residues. V was shortened by 0 bases and J by 0 bases, with 11 bases between the two germline ends. Germline lookup yields CDR1 LGHDT and CDR2 YNNKEL (reference sequence). CDR3 nucleotide sequence: TGTGCCAGCAGCCAAGATTCGGGCAGGGTGAACACTGAAGCTTTCTTT. This encodes CASSQDSGRVNTEAFF.

This sequence joins TRBV14 and TRBJ2-1; 9 bases line up with TRBD2. CDR1 and CDR2 (germline): SGHDN, FVKESK. The CDR3 loop spans 15 amino acids. V shed 3 bases and J 5 bases; nucleotides not matched to a gene: 5. The CDR3 DNA reads as TGTGCCAGCAGCCAGGATAGCGGGGGCCACAATGAGCAGTTCTTC. This translates into CASSQDSGGHNEQFF.

The chain recombines TRBV5-1 with TRBJ1-2; D ambiguous. V lost 1 base and J 7 bases, leaving 17 bases between the germline ends. Germline loops: CDR1 SGHRS, CDR2 YFSETQ. The CDR3 runs 15 residues. The CDR3 protein is CASSLRQTTARGYTF. In nucleotides, the CDR3 is TGCGCCAGCAGCTTGAGGCAGACTACCGCTCGTGGCTACACCTTC.

The gene calls are TRBV7-2 and TRBJ2-7; 9 bases line up with TRBD1. The germline V gene has CDR1 SGHTA and CDR2 FQGNSA. Germline trimming cut 3 bases from V and 6 bases from J; bases unmatched to any gene: 9. The CDR3 is 15 residues long. The DNA for the CDR3 is TGTGCCAGCAGCTTTGAATTGGGACAGGGTACCGAGCAGTACTTC. It translates to CASSFELGQGTEQYF.

V is TRBV27 and J is TRBJ1-6; TRBD1 agrees at 7 bases. V shed 7 bases and J 7 bases; nucleotides not matched to a gene: 10. The CDR3 sequence is 15 residues long. Per the germline V gene, CDR1 is MNHEY and CDR2 is SMNVEV (reference sequence). The CDR3 region has the DNA TGTGCCAGCACCTCCCCCGGGACAGTCAATTCACCCCTCCACTTT. Translated, it gives CASTSPGTVNSPLHF.

This chain uses TRBV29-1 with TRBJ2-7; TRBD1 matches 9 bases. The CDR3 extends over 14 amino acids. The V gene's germline CDR1 is SQVTM and CDR2 ANQGSEA. V dropped 3 bases and J dropped 3; count of bases not matched to a gene: 6. The CDR3 sequence: CSVEEGTGLYEQYF. The CDR3 DNA reads TGCAGCGTTGAGGAGGGGACAGGGCTCTACGAGCAGTACTTC.

J is TRBJ2-7 and V is TRBV30; D not resolved. In germline, CDR1 is GTSNPN, CDR2 SVGIG (reference sequence). The CDR3 length is 13 residues. The V gene lost 0 bases and the J gene lost 1 base, with 7 bases spanning the gap. CDR3 in amino acids: CAWSVVASYEQYF. The DNA of the CDR3 is TGTGCCTGGAGTGTAGTGGCTTCCTACGAGCAGTACTTC.

The genes are TRBV10-3 and TRBJ2-1; perhaps TRBD2 as D (6 bases). CDR1 is ENHRY and CDR2 is SYGVKD in the germline V gene. The CDR3 consists of 15 residues. Between the trimmed V and J ends, which lost 3 bases and 0 bases, there was a span of 9 bases. In DNA form, the CDR3 reads TGTGCCATCAGTGATCGGGGGAGCTCCTACAATGAGCAGTTCTTC. It translates to CAISDRGSSYNEQFF.

The gene calls are TRBV7-9 and TRBJ2-5; D not resolved. Looked up from germline, CDR1 is SEHNR and CDR2 is FQNEAQ (reference sequence). V gave up 2 bases and J gave up 5 bases, with 6 bases separating them. The CDR3 consists of 12 residues. The DNA for the CDR3 is TGTGCCAGCAGCTTATTCGGGGAGACCCAGTACTTC. This codes for CASSLFGETQYF.

J is TRBJ2-2 and V is TRBV10-3; D is perhaps TRBD2 (6 bases). Germline CDR1 ENHRY, CDR2 SYGVKD. This CDR3 has 15 amino acids. Trimming stripped 6 bases from V and 4 bases from J, with 15 bases between. The CDR3 is CAISRGDPLTGELFF. CDR3 sequence (DNA): TGTGCCATCAGCCGCGGGGACCCCCTCACCGGGGAGCTGTTTTTT.

The CDR3 is CAINRGPNTGELFF. CDR3 nucleotides: TGTGCAATCAACAGGGGCCCGAACACCGGGGAGCTGTTTTTT. The rearrangement links TRBV6-6 to TRBJ2-2; 7 bases map to TRBD1. Germline CDR1 and CDR2: MNHNY and SVGAGI (reference sequence). The CDR3 length is 14 residues.

V gene TRBV6-2 or TRBV6-3 combines with J gene TRBJ1-1; TRBD1 matches 7 bases. CDR1 MNHEY and CDR2 SVGEGT come from the germline V gene. V lost 5 bases and J lost 2; bases outside the gene matches: 2. This CDR3 is 13 amino acids long. The CDR3 DNA reads as TGTGCCAGCAGTCACAGGGGAAACACTGAAGCTTTCTTT. Its translation: CASSHRGNTEAFF.

This clone was observed a single time. This chain connects TRBV4-1 to TRBJ2-7, with D possibly matching TRBD1 (5 bases). Germline-derived CDR1 and CDR2 are MGHRA and YSYEKL. V shed 0 bases and J shed 1 base, with 13 bases lying between them. The CDR3 totals 16 residues. The CDR3 sequence is CASSQDREEKSYEQYF. The CDR3 DNA is TGCGCCAGCAGCCAAGACAGGGAAGAGAAATCCTACGAGCAGTACTTC.

This clone was counted a few times. This sample includes further DNA sequences coding for the same CDR3. The V gene is TRBV4-1, the J gene TRBJ1-6; 8 bases agree with TRBD1. Trimming removed 7 bases from V and 5 bases from J; junction bases left unmatched: 1. The CDR3 contains 13 residues. Germline V CDR1 and CDR2: MGHRA, YSYEKL. CDR3 region: CASNRGNNSPLHF. The CDR3 DNA reads as TGCGCCAGCAACAGGGGGAATAATTCACCCCTCCACTTT.

This rearrangement joins TRBV9 to TRBJ2-2; 11 bases match TRBD2. CDR1 SGDLS and CDR2 YYNGEE come from the germline V gene. After removal of 0 bases from V and 6 bases from J, the junction contained 4 bases not matched to a gene. This CDR3 region has 16 residues. The CDR3 loop reads CASSVGATSGAGELFF. The DNA for the CDR3 is TGTGCCAGCAGCGTAGGCGCGACTAGCGGGGCCGGGGAGCTGTTTTTT.

This chain links TRBV7-9 with TRBJ2-1, with 9 bases that match TRBD2. Germline values: CDR1 SEHNR, CDR2 FQNEAQ (reference sequence). This CDR3 is 15 amino acids long. Trimming at V came to 5 bases and at J to 12 bases, leaving 14 bases not matched to a gene. The CDR3 nucleotides read TGTGCCAGCAGCCAGCCGGGACTAGCCTTAAAACGGCAGTTCTTC. Its translation is CASSQPGLALKRQFF.

The genes are TRBV4-1 and TRBJ2-7; 14 bases are a match to TRBD2. V was pared by 4 bases and J by 1 base, with 3 bases of the junction left unmatched. Germline lookup yields CDR1 MGHRA and CDR2 YSYEKL. This CDR3 is 16 amino acids long. CDR3 region: CASSPGLAGVSYEQYF. For the CDR3, the DNA is TGCGCCAGCAGCCCGGGACTAGCGGGGGTGTCCTACGAGCAGTACTTC.

This clone was found once. The CDR3, as DNA: TGTGCCTGGAATGGGGAGTCCTACGAGCAGTACTTC. Protein: CAWNGESYEQYF. The chain links TRBV30 to TRBJ2-7; a weak D match, TRBD2 (5 bases). The length of the CDR3 is 12 residues. Germline V gene data show CDR1 as GTSNPN and CDR2 as SVGIG (reference sequence). The germline V and J ends were trimmed by 4 bases and 1 base, with 8 bases remaining between them.

This chain connects TRBV5-1 to TRBJ1-2, with 8 nucleotides matching TRBD1. The CDR3 has 12 amino acids. CDR1 is SGHRS, CDR2 YFSETQ, per germline. V was clipped by 3 bases and J by 6 bases; unmatched bases: 1. CDR3 coding DNA: TGCGCCAGCAGCTCGACAGGGGATGGCTACACCTTC. It is translated as CASSSTGDGYTF.

The J gene is TRBJ2-3, the V gene TRBV5-5, with TRBD2 matching 7 bases. Trimming at V came to 3 bases and at J to 4 bases, leaving 5 bases not matched to a gene. The CDR3 spans 14 residues. Germline loops: CDR1 SGHKS, CDR2 YYEKEE (reference sequence). The CDR3: CASSWGGTADTQYF. The CDR3 DNA reads as TGTGCCAGCAGCTGGGGAGGGACGGCAGATACGCAGTATTTT.

The rearrangement joins TRBV5-4 to TRBJ1-1, with TRBD1 matching 10 bases. The CDR3 consists of 15 residues. The germline V gene has CDR1 SGHNT and CDR2 YYREEE (reference sequence). The trim removed 4 bases at V and 3 bases at J, leaving 6 bases unmatched. This CDR3 is CASSLRDRGDTEAFF. CDR3 DNA: TGTGCCAGCAGCCTCCGGGACAGGGGTGACACTGAAGCTTTCTTT.